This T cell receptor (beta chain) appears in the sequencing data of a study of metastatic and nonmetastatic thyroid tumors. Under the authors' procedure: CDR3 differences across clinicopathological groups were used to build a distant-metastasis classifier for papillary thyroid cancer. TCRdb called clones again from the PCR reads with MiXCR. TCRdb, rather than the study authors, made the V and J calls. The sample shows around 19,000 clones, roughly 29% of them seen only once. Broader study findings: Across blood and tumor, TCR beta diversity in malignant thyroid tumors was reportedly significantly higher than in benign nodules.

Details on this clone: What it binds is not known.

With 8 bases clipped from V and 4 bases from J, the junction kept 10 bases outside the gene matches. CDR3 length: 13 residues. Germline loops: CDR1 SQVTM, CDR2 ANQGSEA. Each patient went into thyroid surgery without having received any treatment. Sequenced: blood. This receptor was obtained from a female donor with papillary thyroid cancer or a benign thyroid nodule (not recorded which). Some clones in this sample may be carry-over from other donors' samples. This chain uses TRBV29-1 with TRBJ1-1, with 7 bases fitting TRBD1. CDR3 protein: CSIRQGLSTEAFF. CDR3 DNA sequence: TGCAGCATACGACAGGGATTGAGCACTGAAGCTTTCTTT.